The T cell receptor beta chain described here comes from a study of metastatic and nonmetastatic thyroid tumors. Study-level results: Reports indicated that malignant thyroid tumors showed significantly higher TCR beta diversity than benign nodules did, in blood and tumor.

TCRdb reprocessed the PCR reads using MiXCR. The data contain around 35,000 clones, about a sixth of them singletons. V shed 8 bases and J shed 7 bases, with 15 bases lying between them. The germline CDR1 and CDR2 sequences are MDHEN and SYDVKM. The CDR3 is made up of 13 amino acids. This clone came up a few times. Its specificity is unknown. Prior to thyroid surgery, none of the patients had received any treatment. The chain uses TRBV28 and TRBJ2-1; either TRBD1 or TRBD2 may supply D (5 bases each). The sequencing sample was made of blood. This TCR derives from a female donor with papillary thyroid cancer or a benign thyroid nodule (not recorded which). Some clones in this sample may be carry-over from other donors' samples. The CDR3 region has the DNA TGTGCCAGCGAGGGACCTTATGGGAATGAGCAGTTCTTC. It encodes CASEGPYGNEQFF.